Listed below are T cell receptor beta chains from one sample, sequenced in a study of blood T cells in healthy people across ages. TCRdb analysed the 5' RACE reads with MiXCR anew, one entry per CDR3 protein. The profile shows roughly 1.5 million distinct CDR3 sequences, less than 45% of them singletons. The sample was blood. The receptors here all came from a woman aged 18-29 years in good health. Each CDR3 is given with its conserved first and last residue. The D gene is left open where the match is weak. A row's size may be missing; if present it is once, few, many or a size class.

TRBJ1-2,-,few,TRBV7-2,CASSLERGVYGYTF,TGTGCCAGCAGCTTAGAAAGGGGAGTCTATGGCTACACCTTC
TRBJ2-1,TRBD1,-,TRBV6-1,CASRGDRASSYNEQFF,TGTGCCAGCAGAGGGGACAGGGCGAGCTCCTACAATGAGCAGTTCTTC
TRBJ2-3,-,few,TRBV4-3,CASSQESLTDTQYF,TGCGCCAGCAGCCAAGAAAGCCTCACAGATACGCAGTATTTT
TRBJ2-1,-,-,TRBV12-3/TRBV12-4,CASTSWGVEQFF,TGTGCCAGCACCTCGTGGGGGGTTGAGCAGTTCTTC
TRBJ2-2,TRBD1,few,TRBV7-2,CASSKGQAMNTGELFF,TGTGCCAGCAGCAAGGGACAGGCAATGAACACCGGGGAGCTGTTTTTT
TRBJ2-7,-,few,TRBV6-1,CASSPPRGDQISYEQYF,TGTGCCAGCAGTCCCCCGCGGGGCGACCAAATATCCTACGAGCAGTACTTC
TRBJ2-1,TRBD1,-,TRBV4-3,CASKVGGADEQFF,TGCGCCAGCAAGGTAGGGGGCGCGGATGAGCAGTTCTTC
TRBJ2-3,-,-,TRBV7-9,CASSAYGRGAGDTQYF,TGTGCCAGCAGCGCATACGGACGGGGGGCGGGAGATACGCAGTATTTT
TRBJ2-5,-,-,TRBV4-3,CASGQVRSGETQYF,TGCGCCAGCGGCCAAGTAAGGAGCGGAGAGACCCAGTACTTC
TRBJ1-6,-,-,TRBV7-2,CASSRTAYNSPLHF,TGTGCCAGCAGTAGGACAGCATATAATTCACCCCTCCACTTT
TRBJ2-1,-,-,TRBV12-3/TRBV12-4,CASSPDPPYNEQFF,TGTGCCAGCAGTCCCGACCCGCCCTACAATGAGCAGTTCTTC
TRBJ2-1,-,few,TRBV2,CASRVVVLEQFF,TGTGCCAGCAGGGTGGTCGTTCTTGAGCAGTTCTTC
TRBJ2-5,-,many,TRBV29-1,CSVEFAGKETQYF,TGCAGCGTTGAATTTGCAGGGAAGGAGACCCAGTACTTC
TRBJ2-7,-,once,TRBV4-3,CASSQEGGLDSAYLRSYEQYF,TGCGCCAGCAGCCAAGAGGGTGGCCTAGACTCGGCGTATCTCAGATCCTACGAGCAGTACTTC
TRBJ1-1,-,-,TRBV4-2,CASSQGAINPPYYNEAFF,TGTGCCAGCAGCCAAGGAGCTATTAACCCTCCCTACTATAATGAAGCTTTCTTT
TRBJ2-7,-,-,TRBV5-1,CASSSRDALYEQYF,TGCGCCAGCAGCTCGCGGGACGCTCTCTACGAGCAGTACTTC
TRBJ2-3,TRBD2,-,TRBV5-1,CASSRAGEPSTDTQYF,TGCGCCAGCAGCCGGGCGGGGGAACCTAGCACAGATACGCAGTATTTT
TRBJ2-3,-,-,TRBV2,CASRKRWGTDTQYF,TGTGCCAGCAGAAAAAGGTGGGGCACAGATACGCAGTATTTT
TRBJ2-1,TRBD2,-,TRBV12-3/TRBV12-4,CANSFEGLTNEQFF,TGTGCCAACAGTTTTGAGGGACTAACCAATGAGCAGTTCTTC
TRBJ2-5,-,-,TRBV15,CATSRVADEQYF,TGTGCCACCAGCAGAGTCGCGGATGAGCAGTACTTC
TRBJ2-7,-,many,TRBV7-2,CASSLGRPDSYEQYF,TGTGCCAGCAGCTTAGGGAGGCCGGACTCCTACGAGCAGTACTTC
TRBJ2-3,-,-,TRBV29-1,CSVEWARTLGDTQYF,TGCAGCGTTGAATGGGCCAGAACTCTAGGAGATACGCAGTATTTT
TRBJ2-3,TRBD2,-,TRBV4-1,CASSQEILAGYPQYF,TGCGCCAGCAGCCAAGAAATCCTAGCGGGTTACCCGCAGTATTTT
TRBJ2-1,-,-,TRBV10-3,CAIGGSWQLYNEQFF,TGTGCCATCGGGGGGTCGTGGCAACTATACAATGAGCAGTTCTTC
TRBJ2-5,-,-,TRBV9,CASSEDGIQETQYF,TGTGCCAGCAGTGAGGACGGGATCCAAGAGACCCAGTACTTC
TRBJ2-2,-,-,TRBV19,CASSLIQGNTGELFF,TGTGCCAGTAGTCTCATACAGGGGAACACCGGGGAGCTGTTTTTT
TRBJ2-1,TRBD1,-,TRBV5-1,CASNRGVSDEQFF,TGCGCCAGCAACAGGGGGGTTAGCGATGAGCAGTTCTTC
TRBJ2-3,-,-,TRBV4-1,CASSQECRGTDTQYF,TGCGCCAGCAGCCAAGAGTGCCGGGGCACAGATACGCAGTATTTT